Shown below are 28 T cell receptor beta chains from a single sample sequenced in a study of T cell responses to AZD1222 COVID-19 vaccine. Sequencing used immunoSEQ multiplex PCR; TCRdb keeps in-frame clones, though not all of them. The sample lists tens of thousands of clones, roughly 86% occurring once. The sequenced sample was peripheral blood, obtained 28 days after the second AZD1222 dose. The origin of the receptors is an adult who received the AZD1222 COVID-19 vaccine.

J is TRBJ1-5 and V is TRBV25-1, with 9 bases lining up with TRBD1. Unmatched junction bases numbered 7, after V lost 9 bases and J lost 4 bases. The CDR3 is 14 residues long. The V gene's germline CDR1 is MGHDK and CDR2 SYGVNS. The CDR3 DNA reads TGTGCCAGTCAACAGGGGGCAGGTAATCAGCCCCAGCATTTT. Protein product: CASQQGAGNQPQHF.

The chain employs TRBV5-1 and TRBJ2-1; D is uncertain. Trimming pared 4 bases from V and 4 bases from J, leaving 12 bases between. This CDR3 spans 14 amino acids. Germline V CDR1 and CDR2: SGHRS, YFSETQ. CDR3 protein: CASSPRTAYNEQFF. The DNA for the CDR3 is TGCGCCAGCAGCCCCCGGACGGCGTACAATGAGCAGTTCTTC.

The gene calls are TRBV10-1 and TRBJ2-5, with 7 bases matching TRBD1. Germline V gene lookup returns CDR1 WNHNN and CDR2 SYGVQD (reference sequence). The ends lost 6 bases at V and 5 bases at J; junction bases unmatched: 9. The CDR3 extends over 14 amino acids. Written as DNA, the CDR3 is TGCGCCAGCAGCGCCGGGACAGCCAGGGAGACCCAGTACTTC. It encodes CASSAGTARETQYF.

This chain connects TRBV6-2 or TRBV6-3 to TRBJ1-2, with 9 bases that match TRBD1. The germline gives CDR1 MNHEY, CDR2 SVGEGT. V lost 2 bases to trimming and J lost 7 bases; unmatched junction nucleotides: 11. The CDR3 consists of 16 residues. CDR3 bases: TGTGCCAGCAGTTACCAAGGACAGGGGAGAAATGGTGGCTACACCTTC. It is translated as CASSYQGQGRNGGYTF.

In its sample, this clone was seen a few times. This chain joins TRBV7-9 and TRBJ2-7, with 9 positions matching TRBD1. CDR1 is SEHNR, CDR2 FQNEAQ, per germline (reference sequence). V gave up 5 bases and J gave up 2 bases; unmatched junction bases: 10. The CDR3 is 16 residues long. CDR3 in DNA: TGTGCCAGCAGCCCGCAACAGGGGGCGCATACCTACGAGCAGTACTTC. This sequence encodes CASSPQQGAHTYEQYF.

DNA for the CDR3: TGTGCTAGTGCTGATGATTTCTATGGCTACACCTTC. It is translated as CASADDFYGYTF. The rearrangement uses TRBV12-5 and TRBJ1-2; D ambiguous. Germline CDR1 LGHNT, CDR2 FRNRAP. This CDR3 is 12 amino acids long. V gave up 7 bases and J gave up 4 bases, with 10 bases separating them.

The chain joins TRBV4-1 to TRBJ2-1; 7 nucleotides line up with TRBD2. The CDR3 is made up of 15 amino acids. CDR1 and CDR2 (germline): MGHRA, YSYEKL. V dropped 0 bases and J dropped 5; count of bases not matched to a gene: 4. The CDR3 protein is CASSQDRTRDNEQFF. CDR3 DNA: TGCGCCAGCAGCCAAGATCGGACTAGGGACAATGAGCAGTTCTTC.

The chain recombines TRBV20-1 with TRBJ2-3; the match to TRBD2 covers 7 bases. CDR1 DFQATT and CDR2 SNEGSKA come from the germline V gene (reference sequence). The CDR3 length is 16 residues. J was trimmed by 6 bases and V by 3 bases; bases with no gene match: 15. Written as DNA, the CDR3 is TGCAGTGCTAGTGGGTTCGAGGGAGGGTATTCCGATACGCAGTATTTT. Translating gives CSASGFEGGYSDTQYF.

The V call is TRBV27, the J call TRBJ1-3; D call uncertain. The CDR3 consists of 13 residues. V was trimmed by 6 bases and J by 3 bases, leaving 9 bases between them. Germline CDR1 reads MNHEY; CDR2 reads SMNVEV (reference sequence). CDR3 residues: CASRSDRGNTIYF. CDR3 bases: TGTGCCAGCAGAAGCGATCGTGGAAACACCATATATTTT.

The chain couples TRBV7-2 to TRBJ2-5, with 7 bases aligning to TRBD2. Germline CDR1 is SGHTA and CDR2 is FQGNSA. Germline trimming cut 1 base from V and 3 bases from J; bases unmatched to any gene: 8. This CDR3 comprises 16 residues. CDR3 sequence reads: CASSLVRLAGEETQYF. In DNA, the CDR3 is TGTGCCAGCAGCTTAGTTCGGTTAGCGGGTGAAGAGACCCAGTACTTC.

This clone was recorded a few times. The genes are TRBV10-2 and TRBJ2-3, with 12 bases matching TRBD2. Per the germline V gene, CDR1 is WSHSY and CDR2 is SAAADI. The CDR3 is 15 amino acids. Losses at the gene ends were 6 bases for V and 1 base for J; bases not matched to a gene: 2. This CDR3 reads CASRLAGGRTDTQYF. Here the CDR3 DNA reads TGCGCCAGCAGACTAGCGGGAGGTCGCACAGATACGCAGTATTTT.

The V call is TRBV19, the J call TRBJ1-5; tentatively, D is TRBD1 (5 bases). CDR3 size: 14 residues. Trimming left V 4 bases short and J 2 bases short, with 9 bases between. Germline CDR1 and CDR2: LNHDA and SQIVND (reference sequence). The CDR3 region has the DNA TGTGCCAGTAGTAAGCAGGGTGGCAATCAGCCCCAGCATTTT. This codes for CASSKQGGNQPQHF.

The gene calls are TRBV5-4 and TRBJ1-4; 8 bases align to TRBD1. V lost 4 bases and J lost 4; bases outside the gene matches: 3. The CDR3 length is 14 residues. Germline CDR1 SGHNT, CDR2 YYREEE (reference sequence). CDR3 bases: TGTGCCAGCAGCCCGGGACAGGTTAATGAAAAACTGTTTTTT. This encodes CASSPGQVNEKLFF. Full variable domain (missing parts from reference TRBV5-4 and TRBJ1-4): ETGVTQSPTHLIKTRGQQVTLRCSSQSGHNTVSWYQQALGQGPQFIFQYYREEENGRGNFPPRFSGLQFPNYSSELNVNALELDDSALYLCASSPGQVNEKLFFGSGTQLSVL.

The rearrangement links TRBV19 to TRBJ1-4; the D gene is possibly TRBD1 (6 bases). The CDR3 sequence is 14 residues long. V was trimmed by 5 bases and J by 2 bases, leaving 9 bases between them. Germline CDR1 and CDR2: LNHDA and SQIVND (reference sequence). The CDR3 DNA follows: TGTGCCAGTAGTGCGACAGGTACTAATGAAAAACTGTTTTTT. It translates to CASSATGTNEKLFF.

The chain employs TRBV27 and TRBJ2-1; either TRBD1 or TRBD2 may fit D (5 bases each). V was clipped by 2 bases and J by 8 bases, with 10 bases between them. CDR1 and CDR2 from the germline V gene are MNHEY and SMNVEV (reference sequence). There are 13 residues in the CDR3. The CDR3 here is CASSLGWGHEQFF. The CDR3 DNA reads as TGTGCCAGCAGTTTAGGATGGGGACATGAGCAGTTCTTC.

This chain joins TRBV6-6 and TRBJ2-7; 13 bases fit TRBD2. V shed 2 bases, J shed 4 bases, and the junction held 5 bases outside the gene matches. Germline V gives CDR1 MNHNY, CDR2 SVGAGI (reference sequence). The CDR3 is 16 residues long. CDR3 DNA sequence: TGTGCCAGCAGTTACCCAACTAGCGGGAGGGATTACGAGCAGTACTTC. Amino acid sequence: CASSYPTSGRDYEQYF.

With respect to this clone: One junction end does not reproduce the germline sequence, and a read error may be involved. The gene calls are TRBV3-1 (or the pseudogene TRBV3-2) and TRBJ1-3; D is undetermined. Germline-derived CDR1 and CDR2 are LGHDT and YNNKEL (reference sequence). This CDR3 spans 11 amino acids. The CDR3 loop is CASSHGSTIYF. CDR3 sequence (DNA): TGTGCCAGCAGCCACGGAAGCACCATATATTTT.

The J gene is TRBJ1-2, the V gene TRBV10-3; D is possibly TRBD1 (5 bases). CDR3 length equals 14 residues. In germline, CDR1 is ENHRY, CDR2 SYGVKD. V was clipped by 6 bases and J by 3 bases, with 14 bases between them. This CDR3 is CAISPGGTDYGYTF. CDR3 nucleotide sequence: TGTGCCATCAGCCCCGGGGGGACGGACTATGGCTACACCTTC.

The J gene is TRBJ2-1, the V gene TRBV19; D uncertain. Germline V lookup: CDR1 LNHDA, CDR2 SQIVND (reference sequence). Trimming cost V 5 bases and J 5 bases, with 10 bases left between them. This CDR3 has 13 residues. The CDR3 DNA is TGTGCCAGTAGTCTTCCGGGCGACAATGAGCAGTTCTTC. Its translation is CASSLPGDNEQFF. Full variable domain (missing parts from reference TRBV19 and TRBJ2-1): DGGITQSPKYLFRKEGQNVTLSCEQNLNHDAMYWYRQDPGQGLRLIYYSQIVNDFQKGDIAEGYSVSREKKESFPLTVTSAQKNPTAFYLCASSLPGDNEQFFGPGTRLTVL.

This chain connects TRBV3-1 (or the pseudogene TRBV3-2) to TRBJ2-7, with TRBD2 identical over 9 bases. V gave up 2 bases and J gave up 2 bases; unmatched junction bases: 7. This CDR3 has 16 amino acids. In germline, CDR1 is LGHDT, CDR2 YNNKEL (reference sequence). The chain's CDR3 is CASSQPGLAQTYEQYF. CDR3 in DNA: TGTGCCAGCAGCCAACCGGGACTAGCTCAAACCTACGAGCAGTACTTC.

J is TRBJ2-1 and V is TRBV11-3, with a possible D match to TRBD2 (6 bases). The germline V gene has CDR1 SGHNT and CDR2 YENEEA. The CDR3 runs to 19 residues. V was clipped by 2 bases and J by 4 bases, with 24 bases between them. The CDR3 sequence: CASSLFFGRRAGGYNEQFF. The CDR3 coding sequence is TGTGCCAGCAGCTTATTTTTCGGCAGGAGGGCTGGAGGATACAATGAGCAGTTCTTC.

CDR3: CASSRTSGRAKNEQFF. For the CDR3, the DNA is TGTGCCAGCAGCAGGACTAGCGGGAGGGCAAAGAATGAGCAGTTCTTC. The chain is built from TRBV6-2 or TRBV6-3 and TRBJ2-1; 15 nucleotides agree with TRBD2. The trim removed 6 bases at V and 7 bases at J, leaving 7 bases unmatched. Per the germline V gene, CDR1 is MNHEY and CDR2 is SVGEGT. The CDR3 runs 16 residues.

The rearrangement uses TRBV7-3 and TRBJ2-1, with 9 bases that match TRBD1. The V segment lost 5 bases and the J segment 7 bases; nucleotides outside the gene matches: 3. Looked up from germline, CDR1 is SGHTA and CDR2 is FQGTGA. The CDR3 extends over 13 amino acids. CDR3: CASSRTGANEQFF. The CDR3 nucleotides are TGTGCCAGCAGCCGGACAGGGGCGAATGAGCAGTTCTTC.

This clone has just a few counts. The gene calls are TRBV29-1 and TRBJ2-4; 10 bases fit TRBD2. Germline-derived CDR1 and CDR2 are SQVTM and ANQGSEA. V dropped 2 bases and J dropped 7; count of bases not matched to a gene: 2. CDR3 length equals 13 residues. CDR3 nucleotides: TGCAGCGTTGAAACTAGCGGGAACAACATTCAGTACTTC. Protein product: CSVETSGNNIQYF.

This clone showed up just once. The rearrangement uses TRBV27 and TRBJ2-7; 7 bases line up with TRBD1. Trimming removed 6 bases from V and 2 bases from J; junction bases left unmatched: 4. This CDR3 has 13 residues. From germline, CDR1 is MNHEY and CDR2 SMNVEV (reference sequence). Written as DNA, the CDR3 is TGTGCCAGCAGCTCCAGGGGGACCTACGAGCAGTACTTC. Translation: CASSSRGTYEQYF.

The chain links TRBV7-2 to TRBJ2-5, with TRBD1 matching over 8 bases. CDR1 and CDR2 from the germline V gene are SGHTA and FQGNSA. This CDR3 has 14 amino acids. The V gene end was trimmed by 2 bases and the J gene end by 5 bases; junction bases not matched to a gene: 4. The CDR3 region has the DNA TGTGCCAGCAGCTTACAGGGGGCCCGGGAGACCCAGTACTTC. Translating gives CASSLQGARETQYF.

The chain employs TRBV7-9 and TRBJ1-1, with a tentative D call TRBD1 (5 bases). Trimming removed 5 bases from V and 13 bases from J, with 17 bases in between. This CDR3 is 12 amino acids long. Per germline, CDR1 SEHNR and CDR2 FQNEAQ (reference sequence). CDR3 bases: TGTGCCAGCAGCCCCCAGGGCAACATGGATTTCTTT. This translates into CASSPQGNMDFF.

The chain employs TRBV5-6 and TRBJ1-5; 7 bases are a match to TRBD1. The J segment lost 0 bases and the V segment lost 1 base, leaving 4 bases of the junction unmatched. From germline, CDR1 is SGHDT and CDR2 YYEEEE. CDR3 length equals 16 residues. CDR3 sequence: CASSLWGTVSNQPQHF. DNA of the CDR3: TGTGCCAGCAGCTTGTGGGGGACAGTTAGCAATCAGCCCCAGCATTTT. Full variable domain (outside the CDR3, taken from reference TRBV5-6 and TRBJ1-5): DAGVTQSPTHLIKTRGQQVTLRCSPKSGHDTVSWYQQALGQGPQFIFQYYEEEERQRGNFPDRFSGHQFPNYSSELNVNALLLGDSALYLCASSLWGTVSNQPQHFGDGTRLSIL.